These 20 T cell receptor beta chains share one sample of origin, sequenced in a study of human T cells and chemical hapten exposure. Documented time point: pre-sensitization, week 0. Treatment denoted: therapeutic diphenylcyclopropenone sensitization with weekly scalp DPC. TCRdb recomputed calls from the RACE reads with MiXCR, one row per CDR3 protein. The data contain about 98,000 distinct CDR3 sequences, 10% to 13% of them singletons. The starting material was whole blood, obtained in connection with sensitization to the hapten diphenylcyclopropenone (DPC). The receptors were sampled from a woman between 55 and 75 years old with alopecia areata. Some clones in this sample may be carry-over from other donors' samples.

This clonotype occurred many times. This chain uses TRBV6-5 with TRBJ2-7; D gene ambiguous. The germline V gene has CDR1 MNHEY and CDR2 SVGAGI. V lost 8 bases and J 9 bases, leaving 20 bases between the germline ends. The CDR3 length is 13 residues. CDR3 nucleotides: TGTGCCAGCCGACCCGGACCCCCGGATGTGCAGTACTTC. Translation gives CASRPGPPDVQYF.

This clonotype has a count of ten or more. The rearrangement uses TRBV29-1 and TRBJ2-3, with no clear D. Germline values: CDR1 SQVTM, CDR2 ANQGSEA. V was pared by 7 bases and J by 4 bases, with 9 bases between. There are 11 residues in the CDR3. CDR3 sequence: CSGANSDTQYF. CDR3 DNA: TGCAGCGGTGCTAATTCAGATACGCAGTATTTT.

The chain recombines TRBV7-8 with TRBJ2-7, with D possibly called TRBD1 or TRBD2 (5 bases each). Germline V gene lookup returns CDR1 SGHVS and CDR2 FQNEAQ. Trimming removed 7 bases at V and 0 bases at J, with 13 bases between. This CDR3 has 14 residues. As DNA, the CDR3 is TGTGCCAGCACCCCAGGGACCGTCTCCTACGAGCAGTACTTC. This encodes CASTPGTVSYEQYF.

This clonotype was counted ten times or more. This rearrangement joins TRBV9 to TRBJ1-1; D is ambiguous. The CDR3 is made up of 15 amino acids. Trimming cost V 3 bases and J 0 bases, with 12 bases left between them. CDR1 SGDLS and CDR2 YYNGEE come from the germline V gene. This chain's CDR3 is CASSAPSLMNTEAFF. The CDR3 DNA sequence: TGTGCCAGCAGCGCGCCCAGCCTGATGAACACTGAAGCTTTCTTT.

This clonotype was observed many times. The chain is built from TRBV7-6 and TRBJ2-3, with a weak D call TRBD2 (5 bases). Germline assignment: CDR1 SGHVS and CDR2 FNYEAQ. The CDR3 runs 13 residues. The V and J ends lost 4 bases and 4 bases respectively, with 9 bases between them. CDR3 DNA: TGTGCCAGCAGCTCAAGGAGGTCAGATACGCAGTATTTT. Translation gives CASSSRRSDTQYF.

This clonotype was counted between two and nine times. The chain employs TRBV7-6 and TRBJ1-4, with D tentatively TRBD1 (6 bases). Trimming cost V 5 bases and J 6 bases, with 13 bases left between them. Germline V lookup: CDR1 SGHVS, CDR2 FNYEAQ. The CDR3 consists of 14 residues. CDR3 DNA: TGTGCCAGCAGCGGCAGGGGAAAGGATGAAAAACTGTTTTTT. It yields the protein CASSGRGKDEKLFF.

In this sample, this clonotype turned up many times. Here the CDR3 DNA reads TGTGCCAGCAGGGGCGGGGACCGGGCTATTACCGGGGAGCTGTTTTTT. It encodes CASRGGDRAITGELFF. This rearrangement joins TRBV2 to TRBJ2-2, with D possibly matching TRBD2 (6 bases). Germline V gene lookup returns CDR1 SNHLY and CDR2 FYNNEI. The CDR3 is 16 amino acids. V gave up 6 bases and J gave up 5 bases, with 19 bases separating them.

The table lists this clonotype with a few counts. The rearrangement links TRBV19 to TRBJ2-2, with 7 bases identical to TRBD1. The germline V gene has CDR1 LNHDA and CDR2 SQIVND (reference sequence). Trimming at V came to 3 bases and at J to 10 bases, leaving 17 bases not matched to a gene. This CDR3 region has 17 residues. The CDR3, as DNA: TGTGCCAGTAGTATGGGTAGTCTCTTGGGACAGCCACAGGAGCTGTTTTTT. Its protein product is CASSMGSLLGQPQELFF. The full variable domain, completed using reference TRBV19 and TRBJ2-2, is DGGITQSPKYLFRKEGQNVTLSCEQNLNHDAMYWYRQDPGQGLRLIYYSQIVNDFQKGDIAEGYSVSREKKESFPLTVTSAQKNPTAFYLCASSMGSLLGQPQELFFGEGSRLTVL.

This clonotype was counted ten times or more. The CDR3 DNA is TGCAGTGCCCCGCGTGGGTCGACTGAAGCTTTCTTT. It translates to CSAPRGSTEAFF. The rearrangement uses TRBV20-1 and TRBJ1-1; no reliable D call. This CDR3 is 12 amino acids long. V was cut by 6 bases and J by 5 bases, with 13 bases left in between. Germline CDR1 is DFQATT and CDR2 is SNEGSKA (reference sequence).

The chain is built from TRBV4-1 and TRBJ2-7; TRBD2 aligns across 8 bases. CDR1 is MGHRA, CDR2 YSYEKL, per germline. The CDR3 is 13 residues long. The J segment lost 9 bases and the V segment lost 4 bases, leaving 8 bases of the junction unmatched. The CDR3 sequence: CASSPARGGPQYF. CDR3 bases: TGCGCCAGCAGCCCCGCCCGGGGGGGTCCGCAGTACTTC.

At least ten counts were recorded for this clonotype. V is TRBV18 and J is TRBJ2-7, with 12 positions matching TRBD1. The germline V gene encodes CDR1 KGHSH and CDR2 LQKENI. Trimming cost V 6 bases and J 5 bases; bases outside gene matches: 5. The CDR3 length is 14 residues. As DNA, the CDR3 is TGTGCCAGCTCGGGGACAGGGGGCTTCCACGAGCAGTACTTC. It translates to CASSGTGGFHEQYF. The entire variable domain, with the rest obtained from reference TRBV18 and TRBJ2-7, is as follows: NAGVMQNPRHLVRRRGQEARLRCSPMKGHSHVYWYRQLPEEGLKFMVYLQKENIIDESGMPKERFSAEFPKEGPSILRIQQVVRGDSAAYFCASSGTGGFHEQYFGPGTRLTVT.

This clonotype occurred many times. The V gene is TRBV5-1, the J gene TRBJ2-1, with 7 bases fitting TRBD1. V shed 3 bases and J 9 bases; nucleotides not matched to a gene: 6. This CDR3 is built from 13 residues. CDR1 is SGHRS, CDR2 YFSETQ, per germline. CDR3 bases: TGCGCCAGCAGCTCGACAGGGTTGAGTGAGCAGTTCTTC. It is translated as CASSSTGLSEQFF.

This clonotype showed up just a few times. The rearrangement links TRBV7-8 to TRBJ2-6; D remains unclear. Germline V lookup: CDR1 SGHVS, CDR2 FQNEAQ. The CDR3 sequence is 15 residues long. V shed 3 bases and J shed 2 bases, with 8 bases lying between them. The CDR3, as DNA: TGTGCCAGCAGCTTGAGTACTACTGGGGCCAACGTCCTGACTTTC. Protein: CASSLSTTGANVLTF.

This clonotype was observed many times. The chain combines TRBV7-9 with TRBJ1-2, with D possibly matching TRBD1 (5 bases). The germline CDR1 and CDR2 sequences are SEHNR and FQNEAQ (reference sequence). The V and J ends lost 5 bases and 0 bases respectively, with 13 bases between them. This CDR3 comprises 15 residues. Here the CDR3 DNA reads TGTGCCAGCAGCCCCACTCAGGGAACTAACTATGGCTACACCTTC. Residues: CASSPTQGTNYGYTF.

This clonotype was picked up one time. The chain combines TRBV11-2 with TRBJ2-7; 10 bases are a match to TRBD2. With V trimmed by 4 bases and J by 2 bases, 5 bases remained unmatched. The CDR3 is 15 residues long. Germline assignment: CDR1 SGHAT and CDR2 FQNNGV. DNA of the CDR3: TGTGCCAGCAGCTCAGGTAGCGGGGGGACCTACGAGCAGTACTTC. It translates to CASSSGSGGTYEQYF. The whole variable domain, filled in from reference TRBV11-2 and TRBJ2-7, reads EAGVAQSPRYKIIEKRQSVAFWCNPISGHATLYWYQQILGQGPKLLIQFQNNGVVDDSQLPKDRFSAERLKGVDSTLKIQPAKLEDSAVYLCASSSGSGGTYEQYFGPGTRLTVT.

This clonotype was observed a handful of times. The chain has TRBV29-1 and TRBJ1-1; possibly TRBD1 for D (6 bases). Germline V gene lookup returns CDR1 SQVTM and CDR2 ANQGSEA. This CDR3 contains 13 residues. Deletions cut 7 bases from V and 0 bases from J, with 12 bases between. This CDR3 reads CSADSSMNTEAFF. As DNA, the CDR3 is TGCAGCGCGGACAGTTCCATGAACACTGAAGCTTTCTTT.

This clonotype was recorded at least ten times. The CDR3 sequence is CAISEDRSNYGYTF. The DNA for the CDR3 is TGTGCCATCAGTGAGGACAGATCTAACTATGGCTACACCTTC. This chain uses TRBV10-3 with TRBJ1-2, with D maybe TRBD1 (5 bases). Germline-derived CDR1 and CDR2 are ENHRY and SYGVKD. This CDR3 has 14 amino acids. V lost 2 bases to trimming and J lost 0 bases, with 7 bases between them.

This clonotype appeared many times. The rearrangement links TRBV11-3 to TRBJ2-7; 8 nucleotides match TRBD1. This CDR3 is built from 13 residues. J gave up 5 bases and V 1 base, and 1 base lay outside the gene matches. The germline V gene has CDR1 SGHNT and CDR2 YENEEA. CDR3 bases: TGTGCCAGCAGCTTAGGACAGGGGAACGAGCAGTACTTC. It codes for CASSLGQGNEQYF. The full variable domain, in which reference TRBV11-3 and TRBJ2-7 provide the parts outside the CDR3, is EAGVVQSPRYKIIEKKQPVAFWCNPISGHNTLYWYLQNLGQGPELLIRYENEEAVDDSQLPKDRFSAERLKGVDSTLKIQPAELGDSAVYLCASSLGQGNEQYFGPGTRLTVT.

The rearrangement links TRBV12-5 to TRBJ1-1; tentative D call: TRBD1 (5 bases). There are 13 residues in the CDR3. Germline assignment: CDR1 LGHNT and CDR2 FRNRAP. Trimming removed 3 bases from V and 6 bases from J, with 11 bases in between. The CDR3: CASGFIGAPEAFF. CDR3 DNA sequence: TGTGCTAGTGGTTTTATTGGGGCCCCTGAAGCTTTCTTT.

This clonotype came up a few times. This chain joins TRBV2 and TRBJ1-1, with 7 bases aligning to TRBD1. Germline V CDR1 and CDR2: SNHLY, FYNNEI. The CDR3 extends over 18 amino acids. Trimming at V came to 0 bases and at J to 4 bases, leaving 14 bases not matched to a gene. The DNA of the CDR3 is TGTGCCAGCAGTGAAGCAGAGGTTCATCGGACAGGAATCACTGAAGCTTTCTTT. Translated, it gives CASSEAEVHRTGITEAFF.